This record looks at one TCR beta chain sequence and its context. This specimen comes from a study of blood T cell repertoires in COVID-19. Across the study: Samples of COVID-19 (acute and convalescent) were obtained from the United States, Italy and Spain. From T cells, B-cell-depleted T cells, or PBMCs came the material, which was cDNA or gDNA.

Trimming pared 7 bases from V and 4 bases from J, leaving 13 bases between. Germline-derived CDR1 and CDR2 are MDHEN and SYDVKM. The CDR3 is 13 residues long. Libraries were prepared by immunoSEQ multiplex PCR; TCRdb keeps only in-frame clonotypes and omits some of them. Of a few hundred thousand clones in the sample, 70% to 90% were seen once. Seattle patients were enrolled during active infection and followed longitudinally. V is TRBV28 and J is TRBJ2-5, with D tentatively TRBD2 (6 bases). Sequenced material: peripheral blood. The receptor was isolated from a man aged 50 to 60 with COVID-19, enrolled during active disease. CDR3 amino acids: CASIAGIRETQYF. The CDR3 region has the DNA TGTGCCAGCATCGCGGGGATCCGAGAGACCCAGTACTTC. The variable domain in full, with the rest retrieved from reference TRBV28 and TRBJ2-5, is DVKVTQSSRYLVKRTGEKVFLECVQDMDHENMFWYRQDPGLGLRLIYFSYDVKMKEKGDIPEGYSVSREKKERFSLILESASTNQTSMYLCASIAGIRETQYFGPGTRLLVL.